This is a list of T cell receptor beta chains from one sample in a study of blood T cell repertoires in COVID-19. Some clones are missing from TCRdb's copy, which holds only in-frame ones; the method was immunoSEQ multiplex PCR. The sample shows over 85,000 clones, about 85% of them seen only once. Material for sequencing was peripheral blood. These receptors came from a human donor in a cohort sampled during active COVID-19. Both conserved end residues are part of each CDR3. The order of the fields is CDR3 protein, CDR3 DNA, CDR3 length, J gene, clone size, V gene, D gene. D genes are given only for firm matches. Some rows mark clone size as missing; the rest say once, few, many or name a class of expanded clone.

CASSDSGSGQPQHF,TGCGCCAGCAGTGATTCGGGCTCAGGGCAGCCCCAGCATTTT,14,TRBJ1-5,-,TRBV10-1,-
CASSQDREVGSQYF,TGTGCCAGCAGTCAGGACAGGGAGGTCGGGTCCCAGTACTTC,14,TRBJ2-5,few,TRBV28,TRBD1
CASSWTRDTEAFF,TGTGCCAGCAGTTGGACAAGAGACACTGAAGCTTTCTTT,13,TRBJ1-1,-,TRBV7-6,-
CASSPQRESMFETQYF,TGTGCCAGCAGCCCCCAGCGGGAGTCGATGTTCGAGACCCAGTACTTC,16,TRBJ2-5,-,TRBV28,TRBD2
CASSDWQGGNYGYTF,TGTGCCAGCAGTGACTGGCAGGGTGGAAACTATGGCTACACCTTC,15,TRBJ1-2,-,TRBV25-1,-
CATSSLKGARGSYEQYF,TGTGCCACCAGCAGCCTAAAGGGGGCTAGAGGCTCCTACGAGCAGTACTTC,17,TRBJ2-7,once,TRBV15,TRBD1
CASSLSQGVGEKLFF,TGTGCCAGCAGCTTGTCGCAGGGGGTCGGTGAAAAACTGTTTTTT,15,TRBJ1-4,-,TRBV5-4,TRBD1
CASSQEGRERGKREQFF,TGTGCCAGCAGCCAAGAGGGACGGGAGAGGGGTAAACGGGAGCAGTTCTTC,17,TRBJ2-1,-,TRBV14,-
CASSPGGEQYF,TGTGCCAGCAGCCCAGGGGGCGAGCAGTACTTC,11,TRBJ2-7,few,TRBV7-9,TRBD1
CAIRRQGLGTEAFF,TGTGCCATCAGGCGACAGGGGTTGGGCACTGAAGCTTTCTTT,14,TRBJ1-1,once,TRBV10-3,TRBD1
CASSVAAGTGGTDTQYF,TGTGCCAGCAGCGTAGCCGCCGGGACGGGAGGCACAGATACGCAGTATTTT,17,TRBJ2-3,-,TRBV9,-
CASRSRAGGDTGELFF,TGTGCCAGCAGATCTAGAGCGGGAGGAGATACCGGGGAGCTGTTTTTT,16,TRBJ2-2,-,TRBV28,TRBD2
CASSSPGQGANEQYF,TGTGCCAGCAGCTCCCCGGGACAGGGGGCTAACGAGCAGTACTTC,15,TRBJ2-7,-,TRBV7-8,TRBD1
CASSQGTANQPQHF,TGCGCCAGCAGCCAAGGGACAGCCAATCAGCCCCAGCATTTT,14,TRBJ1-5,-,TRBV5-1,TRBD1
CASSLLNSGSEQFF,TGCGCCAGCAGCTTGCTTAATTCAGGGTCCGAGCAGTTCTTC,14,TRBJ2-1,-,TRBV5-1,-
CASSGHPQETQYF,TGTGCCAGCAGTGGACATCCCCAAGAGACCCAGTACTTC,13,TRBJ2-5,-,TRBV2,-
CASSIETGGADTQYF,TGTGCCAGTAGTATCGAGACAGGGGGCGCAGATACGCAGTATTTT,15,TRBJ2-3,-,TRBV19,TRBD1
CASSVVLSGGPPEAFF,TGTGCCAGCAGCGTAGTCCTATCAGGGGGACCCCCTGAAGCTTTCTTT,16,TRBJ1-1,-,TRBV9,TRBD1
CASSQVAGATGELFF,TGCGCCAGCAGCCAAGTAGCGGGAGCCACCGGGGAGCTGTTTTTT,15,TRBJ2-2,-,TRBV4-3,TRBD2
CASSFRVGSGNTIYF,TGTGCCAGCAGCTTTCGGGTCGGCTCTGGAAACACCATATATTTT,15,TRBJ1-3,-,TRBV7-2,-
CASTTGLKIQETQYF,TGCGCCAGCACTACGGGACTAAAGATACAAGAGACCCAGTACTTC,15,TRBJ2-5,-,TRBV23-1,TRBD2
CASSLLAGGPPYNEQFF,TGTGCCAGCAGCCTACTAGCGGGAGGGCCCCCCTACAATGAGCAGTTCTTC,17,TRBJ2-1,-,TRBV7-3,TRBD2
CASKLAGLDTQYF,TGTGCCAGTAAACTAGCGGGGTTAGATACGCAGTATTTT,13,TRBJ2-3,-,TRBV19,TRBD2
CASSLIAEHYEQYF,TGTGCCAGCAGTTTGATAGCGGAGCACTACGAGCAGTACTTC,14,TRBJ2-7,-,TRBV27,-
CASSQTGRRQPQHF,TGTGCCAGCAGCCAAACAGGGCGACGGCAGCCCCAGCATTTT,14,TRBJ1-5,-,TRBV3-1/TRBV3-2,-
CASSIGARGQVGNQPQHF,TGTGCCAGTAGTATAGGGGCCAGGGGGCAAGTGGGCAATCAGCCCCAGCATTTT,18,TRBJ1-5,-,TRBV19,TRBD1
CASSVLGGGGTEAFF,TGTGCCAGCAGCGTGTTAGGTGGGGGGGGCACTGAAGCTTTCTTT,15,TRBJ1-1,-,TRBV9,-
CASRMRGQGSDYTF,TGTGCCAGTAGGATGAGGGGACAGGGGAGCGACTACACCTTC,14,TRBJ1-2,once,TRBV19,TRBD1
CASSVWDRVRINEQFF,TGTGCCAGCAGCGTCTGGGACAGGGTTAGGATTAATGAGCAGTTCTTC,16,TRBJ2-1,-,TRBV9,TRBD1
CAWRTPQVATGELFF,TGTGCCTGGAGAACACCACAGGTAGCCACCGGGGAGCTGTTTTTT,15,TRBJ2-2,-,TRBV30,-
CASSGTESTDTQYF,TGTGCCAGCTCAGGGACAGAAAGCACAGATACGCAGTATTTT,14,TRBJ2-3,-,TRBV18,TRBD1
CASSRSLEYNEQFF,TGTGCCAGCAGCCGGAGTCTGGAGTACAATGAGCAGTTCTTC,14,TRBJ2-1,-,TRBV6-5,-
CASSLERDASGANVLTF,TGTGCCAGCAGTTTAGAGAGGGATGCCTCTGGGGCCAACGTCCTGACTTTC,17,TRBJ2-6,-,TRBV27,-
CASSGTETYEQYF,TGTGCCAGTAGTGGGACAGAGACCTACGAGCAGTACTTC,13,TRBJ2-7,-,TRBV19,TRBD1
CASSILQETQYF,TGTGCCAGCAGTATTCTCCAAGAGACCCAGTACTTC,12,TRBJ2-5,few,TRBV7-9,-
CASSEFGDRGGETQYF,TGTGCCAGCAGCGAATTTGGGGACAGGGGAGGAGAGACCCAGTACTTC,16,TRBJ2-5,medium-sized,TRBV7-9,TRBD1
CASSPVGPNRVMSPLHF,TGTGCCAGCAGCCCGGTGGGCCCTAACAGGGTTATGTCACCCCTCCACTTT,17,TRBJ1-6,few,TRBV11-2,-
CASRSGIDQPQHF,TGCGCCAGCCGGTCAGGAATTGATCAGCCCCAGCATTTT,13,TRBJ1-5,-,TRBV5-1,-
CATSRDGTGSNQPQHF,TGTGCCACCAGCAGAGACGGGACAGGGTCAAATCAGCCCCAGCATTTT,16,TRBJ1-5,-,TRBV15,TRBD1